This paragraph covers one T cell receptor (beta chain) sequence. Its antigen is not known. Samples underwent the assay at deep level. Profiled with immunoSEQ multiplex PCR; TCRdb holds only in-frame clones, not every one. Counted here are around 2,100,000 clones, approximately 94% occurring once; the ten biggest clones make up under 1.5%. Naive CD8 cells comprised CD45RO-negative, CCR7-positively selected cells, excluding terminally differentiated effector memory CD45RA+ cells. These data belong to a study of shared clonotypes between healthy human individuals. Study context: Each donor's CD4 naive and CD4 memory cells filled three plates apiece, CD8 naive two, and CD8 memory one.

V lost 2 bases and J lost 2; bases outside the gene matches: 5. Germline V CDR1 and CDR2: SGDLS, YYNGEE. This CDR3 comprises 15 residues. Broader study findings: When compared with the clonotypes that were shared by all four sorted-subset donors, the non-shared clonotypes turned out to have lower generation probabilities. Sorted-subset sequencing, rarefaction showed, was incomplete despite large depth.

Sequenced: naive CD8+ T cells sorted from blood. V and J are TRBV9 and TRBJ2-3; 7 bases are shared with TRBD1. The sequence derives from a young man in good health. CDR3 DNA: TGTGCCAGCAGCGTCAACAGGGGAGTCACAGATACGCAGTATTTT. It is translated as CASSVNRGVTDTQYF.